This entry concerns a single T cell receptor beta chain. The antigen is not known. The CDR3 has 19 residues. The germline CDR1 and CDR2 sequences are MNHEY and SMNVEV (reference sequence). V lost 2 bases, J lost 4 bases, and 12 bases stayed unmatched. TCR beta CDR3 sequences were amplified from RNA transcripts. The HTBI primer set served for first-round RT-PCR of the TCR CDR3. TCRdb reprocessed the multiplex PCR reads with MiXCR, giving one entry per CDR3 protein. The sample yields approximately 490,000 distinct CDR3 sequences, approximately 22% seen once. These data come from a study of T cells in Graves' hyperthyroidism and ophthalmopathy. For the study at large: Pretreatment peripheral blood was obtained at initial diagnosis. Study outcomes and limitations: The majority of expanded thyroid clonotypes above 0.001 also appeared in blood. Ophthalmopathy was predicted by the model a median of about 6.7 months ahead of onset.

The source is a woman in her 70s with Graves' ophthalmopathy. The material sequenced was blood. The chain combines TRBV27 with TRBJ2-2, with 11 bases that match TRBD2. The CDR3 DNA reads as TGTGCCAGCAGTTTAGGGGCTTGGCTAGCGGGAGGCGGCACCGGGGAGCTGTTTTTT. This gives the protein CASSLGAWLAGGGTGELFF.